This TCR beta chain originates from a study of T-cell memory formation after mild COVID-19 (dated by TCRdb to the early 2020s). General notes on the study: Most TCR sequence clusters were specific to one of the two donors. In a couple of donors, T-cell clones that expanded and contracted after mild COVID-19 were tracked by sequencing TCRalpha and TCRbeta repertoires over time. The cohort comprised two young, previously healthy adult volunteers, one female and one male.

PBMCs were isolated by Ficoll-Paque density gradient centrifugation. This clonotype was observed a few times. Its binding antigen is unknown. No qualities accompany the bases; no much larger clone lies one base away. Including the terminal cysteine and phenylalanine, the CDR3 comprises 16 residues. The only DNA kept is the CDR3, 48 bases in frame from the first base. CDR1 and CDR2, per the germline V gene (reference sequence), are GTSNPN and SVGIG. V has 2 bases trimmed and J has 6 bases trimmed; junction bases matching no gene number 11. Reads for this sample came from an Illumina NovaSeq 6000. TCRalpha and TCRbeta cDNA libraries were built by 5'RACE with constant-segment primers, adding sample barcodes and unique molecular identifiers. Trizol reagent was used to extract RNA from every sample. The libraries were amplified in two PCR steps, and the second step added a second sample barcode and Illumina TruSeq adapters. Sequencing of libraries was performed on an Illumina NovaSeq with 2 x 150 bp paired-end reads. The paper's processing steps were these. Demultiplexing of reads and collapsing into UMI-guided consensus sequences were performed with migec v1.2.7. Using mixcr v2.1.11, UMI consensuses were aligned to TRA and TRB V and J templates and then assembled into clonotypes. Expanded or contracted clonotypes were those called significant by both edgeR and NoisET, with noise models trained on biological replicates. For edgeR calls, a false discovery rate-adjusted p below 0.01 and a log2 fold-change threshold of 1 were applied. As an exploratory analysis of dynamics, PCA with hierarchical clustering was applied to max-normalized trajectories of the 1000 most abundant clonotypes. Separately sequenced CD4+ and CD8+ repertoires were used to assign a CD4 or CD8 phenotype to each responding clone. TCRdb trimmed public reads at Q25 via fastp, called clones via MiXCR and kept in-frame beta chains. Rows merge per CDR3 protein into single entries with the most common DNA and genes. These V and J calls rely on TCRdb rather than the paper's analysis. The sample includes about 190,000 distinct CDR3 sequences, with around 25% observed a single time. The ten largest clonotypes hold roughly 11% of the sample.

General conclusions and limits of the study: Some responding clones were detected in pre-infection memory, which suggested that pre-existing cross-reactive memory T cells had joined the SARS-CoV-2 response. SARS-CoV-2 specificity of the second-wave clones peaking on day 37 was not confirmed. Contracting CD4+ clones appeared mostly in the CM and EM memory subsets, whereas CD8+ clones were enriched in EMRA. From day 15 to 85, contracting clones showed balanced CD4/CD8 phenotypes, whereas a second wave of clones that expanded from day 15 to 37 leaned towards CD4+. The study covered only two mild cases, and larger cohorts including severe cases with pre-infection samples were considered necessary.

The sequenced sample was PBMCs or a T cell subset sorted from them (not recorded which). This clonotype was obtained from an adult woman who had mild COVID-19 (a few samples of this study predate the infection). The sample titles of this study are shuffled in the database, so cell type and time point are left out; the donor was told from shared clones. Recombination linked TRBV30 to TRBJ2-1; TRBD2 lines up with 9 middle nucleotides. The DNA sequence follows: TGTGCCTGGAGTATACAAAGCGGGGGGCTACTCAATGAGCAGTTCTTC. The resulting protein is CAWSIQSGGLLNEQFF.